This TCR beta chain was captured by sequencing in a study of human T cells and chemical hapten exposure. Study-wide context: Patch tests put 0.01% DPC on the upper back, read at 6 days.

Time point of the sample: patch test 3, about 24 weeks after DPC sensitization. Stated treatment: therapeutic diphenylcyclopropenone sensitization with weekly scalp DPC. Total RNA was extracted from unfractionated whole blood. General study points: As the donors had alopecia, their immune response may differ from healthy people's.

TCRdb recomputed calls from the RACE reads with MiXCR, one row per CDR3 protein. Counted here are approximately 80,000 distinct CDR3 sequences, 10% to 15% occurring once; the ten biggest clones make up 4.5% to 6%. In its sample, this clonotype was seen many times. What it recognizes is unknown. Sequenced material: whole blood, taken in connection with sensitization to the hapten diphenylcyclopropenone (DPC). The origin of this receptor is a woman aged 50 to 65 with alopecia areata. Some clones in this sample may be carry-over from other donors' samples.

The chain's CDR3 is CASSYSTGSSSTQHF. The CDR3 DNA reads as TGTGCCAGCAGTTACTCGACGGGGAGTTCGAGTACCCAGCATTTT. The rearrangement links TRBV6-5 to TRBJ1-5; no clear D. The CDR3 has 15 amino acids. Germline CDR1 MNHEY, CDR2 SVGAGI. With 0 bases removed from V and 11 bases from J, the gap between germline ends came to 17 bases.